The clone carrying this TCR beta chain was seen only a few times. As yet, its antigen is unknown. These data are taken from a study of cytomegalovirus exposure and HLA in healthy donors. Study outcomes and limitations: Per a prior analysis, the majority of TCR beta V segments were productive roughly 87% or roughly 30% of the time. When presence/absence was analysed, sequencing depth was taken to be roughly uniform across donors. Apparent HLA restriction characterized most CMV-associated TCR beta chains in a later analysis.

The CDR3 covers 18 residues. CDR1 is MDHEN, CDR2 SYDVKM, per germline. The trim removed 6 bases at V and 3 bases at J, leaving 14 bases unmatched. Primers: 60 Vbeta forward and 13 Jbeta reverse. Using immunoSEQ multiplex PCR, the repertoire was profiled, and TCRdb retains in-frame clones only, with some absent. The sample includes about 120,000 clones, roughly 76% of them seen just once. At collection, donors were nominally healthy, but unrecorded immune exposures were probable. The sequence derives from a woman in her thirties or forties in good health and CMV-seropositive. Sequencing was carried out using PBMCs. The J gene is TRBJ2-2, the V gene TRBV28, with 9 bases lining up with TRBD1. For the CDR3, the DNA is TGTGCCAGCAGCGTCTTTTGGGGGGACAGGGACTACACCGGGGAGCTGTTTTTT. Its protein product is CASSVFWGDRDYTGELFF.